The rows below give T cell receptor beta chains drawn from one sample of a study of blood T cell repertoires in COVID-19. The data were produced by immunoSEQ multiplex PCR, yet TCRdb's version contains in-frame clones alone and is incomplete. The data contain almost 200,000 clones, about 82% of them singletons. The sample comprised peripheral blood. The source is a man in his 60s with COVID-19, enrolled during active disease. The CDR3 runs from the conserved cysteine through the conserved F or W. A D gene is named only where the DNA matches it firmly. The size entry is marked missing in some rows and otherwise reads once, few, many or a size class.

D	V	size	J	DNA	CDR3
TRBD1	TRBV6-6	.	TRBJ1-1	TGTGCCAGCAGCTCACAGGGGGACCGTACTGAAGCTTTCTTT	CASSSQGDRTEAFF
.	TRBV30	.	TRBJ1-2	TGTGCTGCCCCGACAGTTTATGGCTACACCTTC	CAAPTVYGYTF
.	TRBV6-2/TRBV6-3	.	TRBJ1-1	TGTGCCAGCAGTACTAAGAACACTGAAGCTTTCTTT	CASSTKNTEAFF
TRBD1	TRBV27	.	TRBJ1-3	TGTGCCATCTCCCCGCGGGACAGGGACCGGTACACCATATATTTT	CAISPRDRDRYTIYF
.	TRBV7-9	.	TRBJ1-4	TGTGCCAGCAGCTTGGCCTCACAAAATGAAAAACTGTTTTTT	CASSLASQNEKLFF
TRBD1	TRBV19	.	TRBJ2-7	TGTGCCAGTAGTATAGAACCGACAGGGGGCTACGAGCAGTACTTC	CASSIEPTGGYEQYF
.	TRBV2	.	TRBJ2-7	TGTGCCAGCAGAGAGATGTCCGGACAGTCCTACGAGCAGTACTTC	CASREMSGQSYEQYF
.	TRBV12-3/TRBV12-4	.	TRBJ1-1	TGTGCCAGCAGTTTGGCGGCCCGGACTGAAGCTTTCTTT	CASSLAARTEAFF
.	TRBV3-1/TRBV3-2	.	TRBJ2-3	TGTGCCAGCAGCCAGGCCACAGGGTTGGCAGATACGCAGTATTTT	CASSQATGLADTQYF
.	TRBV20-1	.	TRBJ1-1	TGCAGTGCTAGTAAACCAGGGGTTACCACTGAAGCTTTCTTT	CSASKPGVTTEAFF
TRBD2	TRBV6-5	.	TRBJ2-6	TGTGCCAGCAGAGCGGGGCCGGGGGCCAACGTCCTGACTTTC	CASRAGPGANVLTF
.	TRBV21-1	.	TRBJ2-7	TGTGCCAGCACCCTTAGCGGGATTAACTACGAGCAGTACTTC	CASTLSGINYEQYF
TRBD2	TRBV7-3	.	TRBJ2-2	TGTGCCAGCAGCTCTAGCGGAGGGGAGCTGTTTTTT	CASSSSGGELFF
TRBD1	TRBV7-2	.	TRBJ1-4	TGTGCCAGCAGCTTGGTTAGCGGGACAGGGATCACAACTAATGAAAAACTGTTTTTT	CASSLVSGTGITTNEKLFF
TRBD2	TRBV27	few	TRBJ2-1	TGTGCCAGCAGTTTATGGCTAGCGGGAGGGCCAAGGGACAATGAGCAGTTCTTC	CASSLWLAGGPRDNEQFF
TRBD1	TRBV11-2	few	TRBJ1-1	TGTGCCAGCAGCCGGGACAGGGCGACTGAAGCTTTCTTT	CASSRDRATEAFF
TRBD2	TRBV10-3	once	TRBJ2-1	TGTGCCATCAGTCCGGGACTAGCGGGAACAGGCGATGAGCAGTTCTTC	CAISPGLAGTGDEQFF
.	TRBV2	.	TRBJ2-4	TGTGCCAGCAGAGACACTTCGGCCAAAAACATTCAGTACTTC	CASRDTSAKNIQYF
TRBD2	TRBV5-1	.	TRBJ2-4	TGCGCCAGCAGCTTGGCCGGTTCTAGCGGTTTAGCCAAAAACATTCAGTACTTC	CASSLAGSSGLAKNIQYF
TRBD1	TRBV4-1	few	TRBJ1-5	TGCGCCAGCAGCCAAGAATCGGCACCAGGGGGCCATCAGCCCCAGCATTTT	CASSQESAPGGHQPQHF
TRBD1	TRBV7-9	.	TRBJ1-1	TGTGCCAGCAGCTCTGGGACAGGGGGCGCCCCCTTAGCTTTCTTT	CASSSGTGGAPLAFF
.	TRBV16	.	TRBJ1-2	TGTGCCAGCAGCCAATCCGGGGGGCTTGCCTATGGCTACACCTTC	CASSQSGGLAYGYTF
TRBD2	TRBV3-1/TRBV3-2	.	TRBJ2-1	TGTGCCAGCAGCGGTCGGACTAGCGGGAGAAGCTCCTACAATGAGCAGTTCTTC	CASSGRTSGRSSYNEQFF
TRBD2	TRBV28	.	TRBJ2-5	TGTGCCAGCAGTCCCATAGCGGGAGGGCCTGGAGAGACCCAGTACTTC	CASSPIAGGPGETQYF
.	TRBV23-1	.	TRBJ1-4	TGCGCCAGCAGTCAATCCCGGCAGGGATGGGTATGGGCAACTAATGAAAAACTGTTTTTT	CASSQSRQGWVWATNEKLFF
TRBD1	TRBV30	.	TRBJ1-1	TGTGCCTGGAGTCGACAGGGGCGGGAAGCTTTCTTT	CAWSRQGREAFF
TRBD1	TRBV7-6	.	TRBJ2-1	TGTGCCAGCGGCGGGACAGGGGGTGAGCAGTTCTTC	CASGGTGGEQFF
.	TRBV5-8	.	TRBJ1-5	TGTGCCAGCAGCTTCGGGGGGTTGCAGCCCCAGCATTTT	CASSFGGLQPQHF
.	TRBV6-5	.	TRBJ2-1	TGTGCCAGCAGTTACGGGAGCTTCTGGTTCTTC	CASSYGSFWFF
TRBD1	TRBV12-3/TRBV12-4	.	TRBJ1-2	TGTGCCAGCAGTCCGGACAGGGTTTGGGGCTACACCTTC	CASSPDRVWGYTF
.	TRBV18	.	TRBJ1-6	TGTGCCAGCTCACCCGGACAGCAGAATTCACCCCTCCACTTT	CASSPGQQNSPLHF
TRBD2	TRBV6-1	.	TRBJ2-7	TGTGCCAGCAGTGAGGGAGGGATGGTGCAGTACTTC	CASSEGGMVQYF
.	TRBV27	.	TRBJ1-2	TGTGCCAGCAGTTTTCGGCAGGGGAACTATGGCTACACCTTC	CASSFRQGNYGYTF
TRBD1	TRBV7-6	.	TRBJ1-2	TGTGCCAGCAGCTTAGGGGGGACAGGGCCTAACTATGGCTACACCTTC	CASSLGGTGPNYGYTF
TRBD1	TRBV7-3	few	TRBJ1-1	TGTGCCAGCAGCTCCACAGGGGGGAACACTGAAGCTTTCTTT	CASSSTGGNTEAFF
.	TRBV7-7	.	TRBJ2-5	TGTGCCAGCAGCTTACCCCGAGAGACCCAGTACTTC	CASSLPRETQYF
TRBD1	TRBV12-5	.	TRBJ1-5	TGTGCTAGTGTCCTGACAGGGAATAGCAATCAGCCCCAGCATTTT	CASVLTGNSNQPQHF
.	TRBV27	.	TRBJ1-2	TGTGCCAGCAGCCCCCGGGGGGGAGTTAGATATGGCTACACCTTC	CASSPRGGVRYGYTF
.	TRBV7-9	.	TRBJ1-1	TGTGCCAGCAGCCCCGCGGGGGCGCGGGACACTGAAGCTTTCTTT	CASSPAGARDTEAFF
TRBD1	TRBV7-3	.	TRBJ1-3	TGTGCCAGCAGCATAATACAGGGGCCGGGGAACACCATATATTTT	CASSIIQGPGNTIYF
.	TRBV5-1	.	TRBJ1-5	TGCGCCAGCAGCTTGGAGGCAGGGAGCAATCAGCCCCAGCATTTT	CASSLEAGSNQPQHF
.	TRBV6-1	few	TRBJ1-1	TGTGCCAGCAGTGAAGCGAGGTCCCCTACTAGTGCTTTCTTT	CASSEARSPTSAFF